This T cell receptor beta chain was sequenced in a study of immune heterogeneity within non-small cell lung tumors. Template material comprised bulk tumor genomic DNA at approximately 650 ng per sample. Several widely spaced biopsies per primary tumor were taken during surgery. Patients went through curative surgery, and their non-small cell lung cancer was untreated and newly diagnosed. Germline lookup yields CDR1 SGHRS and CDR2 YFSETQ. The CDR3 is 16 amino acids. V gave up 3 bases and J gave up 7 bases; unmatched junction bases: 12. This clonotype was detected many times. Multiplex PCR with 32 V and 13 J primers amplified TCR beta CDR3. Using its own MiXCR run on the multiplex PCR reads, TCRdb lists one record per CDR3 protein. The data contain tens of thousands of distinct CDR3 sequences, 28% of them singletons.

The J gene is TRBJ2-1, the V gene TRBV5-1; TRBD2 agrees at 8 bases. The sequence was collected from a man aged 40-50 years with non-small cell lung cancer. The specimen sequenced was lung tumor tissue. The CDR3 DNA is TGCGCCAGCAGCTCGGGACTAGGCTCTTTGGGGAATGAGCAGTTCTTC. Protein sequence: CASSSGLGSLGNEQFF.